A selection of T cell receptor beta chains follows, all from one sample in a study of T cell repertoires in cytomegalovirus infection. MiXCR, run by TCRdb on the reads, gives a single entry per CDR3 protein. The sample lists approximately 400,000 distinct CDR3 sequences; approximately 31% were seen once. The material sequenced was PBMCs. These receptors all come from a human donor in good health (CMV status not recorded). Some clones in this sample may be carry-over from other donors' samples. The CDR3 runs from the conserved cysteine through the conserved F or W. Fields, in order: J gene, clone size, D gene, V gene, CDR3 DNA, CDR3 protein. The D gene is left open where the match is weak. Clone size, where shown, is once, few, many, or a class for clones that have expanded.

j_gene: TRBJ1-1; abundance: -; d_gene: -; v_gene: TRBV6-1; CDR3nt: TGTGCCAGCAGTTTTACAGTCACTGAAGCTTTCTTT; CDR3aa: CASSFTVTEAFF
j_gene: TRBJ2-3; abundance: -; d_gene: -; v_gene: TRBV19; CDR3nt: TGTGCCAGTAGCCTGGGACTTCCCACAGATACGCAGTATTTT; CDR3aa: CASSLGLPTDTQYF
j_gene: TRBJ2-7; abundance: few; d_gene: -; v_gene: TRBV28; CDR3nt: TGTGCCAGCAGTTGGGGAGGGGGGTACGAGCAGTACTTC; CDR3aa: CASSWGGGYEQYF
j_gene: TRBJ2-2; abundance: once; d_gene: -; v_gene: TRBV14; CDR3nt: TGTGCCAGCAGCCAACCGGACACCGGGGAGCTGTTTTTT; CDR3aa: CASSQPDTGELFF
j_gene: TRBJ2-3; abundance: -; d_gene: TRBD1; v_gene: TRBV15; CDR3nt: TGTGCCACCAGCAGAGTCCCTCCCCTACAGGGGATGGAGGATACGCAGTATTTT; CDR3aa: CATSRVPPLQGMEDTQYF
j_gene: TRBJ1-1; abundance: -; d_gene: -; v_gene: TRBV5-4; CDR3nt: TGTGCCAGCAGCTTGGGGGGGAAAATGAACACTGAAGCTTTCTTT; CDR3aa: CASSLGGKMNTEAFF
j_gene: TRBJ2-1; abundance: -; d_gene: -; v_gene: TRBV24-1; CDR3nt: TGTGCCACCAGTGAACAGGTCGGTAGCAATGAGCAGTTCTTC; CDR3aa: CATSEQVGSNEQFF
j_gene: TRBJ2-5; abundance: -; d_gene: TRBD2; v_gene: TRBV28; CDR3nt: TGTGCCAGCAATTTAGGAGCGGGGGGGGAGACCCAGTACTTC; CDR3aa: CASNLGAGGETQYF
j_gene: TRBJ1-4; abundance: many; d_gene: -; v_gene: TRBV6-6; CDR3nt: TGTGCCAGCAGTTACGACAGTAATGAAAAACTGTTTTTT; CDR3aa: CASSYDSNEKLFF
j_gene: TRBJ2-7; abundance: -; d_gene: TRBD1; v_gene: TRBV20-1; CDR3nt: TGCAGTGCTCCGGGACAGGGGATCTACGAGCAGTACTTC; CDR3aa: CSAPGQGIYEQYF
j_gene: TRBJ2-1; abundance: -; d_gene: TRBD2; v_gene: TRBV5-6; CDR3nt: TGTGCCAGCAGCTTGGTTAAGCTAGCGGGGACAAGCTCCTACAATGAGCAGTTCTTC; CDR3aa: CASSLVKLAGTSSYNEQFF
j_gene: TRBJ1-6; abundance: -; d_gene: TRBD1; v_gene: TRBV2; CDR3nt: TGTGCCAGCAGGGCCGGGACAGAATTCCCCCTCCACTTT; CDR3aa: CASRAGTEFPLHF
j_gene: TRBJ2-7; abundance: -; d_gene: TRBD1; v_gene: TRBV2; CDR3nt: TGTGCCAGCAGTGGGACAGGGACTTCCTACGAGCAGTACTTC; CDR3aa: CASSGTGTSYEQYF
j_gene: TRBJ2-1; abundance: -; d_gene: TRBD2; v_gene: TRBV7-2; CDR3nt: TGTGCCAGCAGCTTACGGCGGGGGGTCAGTAATGAGCAGTTCTTC; CDR3aa: CASSLRRGVSNEQFF